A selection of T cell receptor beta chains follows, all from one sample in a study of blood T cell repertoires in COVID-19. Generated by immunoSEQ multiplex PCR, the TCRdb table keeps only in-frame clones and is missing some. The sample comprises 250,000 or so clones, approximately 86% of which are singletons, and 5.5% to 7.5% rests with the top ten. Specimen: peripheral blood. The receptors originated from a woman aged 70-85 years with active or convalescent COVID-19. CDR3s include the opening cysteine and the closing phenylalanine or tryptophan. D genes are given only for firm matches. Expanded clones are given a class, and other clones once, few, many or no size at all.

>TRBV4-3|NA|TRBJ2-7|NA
CASSQSLGAYEQYF
TGCGCCAGCAGCCAATCCCTCGGGGCCTACGAGCAGTACTTC
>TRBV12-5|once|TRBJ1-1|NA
CASALYTEAFF
TGTGCTAGTGCCCTTTACACTGAAGCTTTCTTT
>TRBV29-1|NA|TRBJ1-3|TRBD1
CSVEYWWQGADTIYF
TGCAGCGTTGAGTACTGGTGGCAGGGGGCGGACACCATATATTTT
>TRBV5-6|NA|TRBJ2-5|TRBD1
CASSLTGAETQYF
TGTGCCAGCAGCTTGACAGGGGCAGAGACCCAGTACTTC
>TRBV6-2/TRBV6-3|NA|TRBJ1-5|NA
CASSVGPTGGPQHF
TGTGCCAGCAGTGTAGGACCGACCGGAGGGCCCCAGCATTTT
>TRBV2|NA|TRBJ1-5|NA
CASGRGENQPQHF
TGTGCCAGCGGGAGGGGGGAGAATCAGCCCCAGCATTTT
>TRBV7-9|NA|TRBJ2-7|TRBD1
CASSFPRDRDAYEQYF
TGTGCCAGCAGCTTTCCTCGGGACAGGGATGCCTACGAGCAGTACTTC
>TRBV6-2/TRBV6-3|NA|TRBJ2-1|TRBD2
CASSYNLAGAPEQFF
TGTGCCAGCAGTTACAATCTAGCGGGGGCTCCCGAGCAGTTCTTC
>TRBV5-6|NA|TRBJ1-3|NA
CASSPSGNTIYF
TGTGCCAGCAGCCCGTCTGGAAACACCATATATTTT
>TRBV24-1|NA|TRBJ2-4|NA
CATSEGGLTKNIQYF
TGTGCCACCAGTGAGGGGGGACTGACGAAAAACATTCAGTACTTC
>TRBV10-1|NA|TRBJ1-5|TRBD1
CASNNRRDSSNQPQHF
TGCGCCAGCAACAATCGGCGGGACAGCTCAAATCAGCCCCAGCATTTT
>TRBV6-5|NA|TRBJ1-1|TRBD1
CASSRDRATEAFF
TGTGCCAGCAGTCGAGACAGGGCCACTGAAGCTTTCTTT
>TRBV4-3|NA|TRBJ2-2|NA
CASSQDGSGTGELFF
TGCGCCAGCAGCCAAGACGGGAGTGGGACCGGGGAGCTGTTTTTT
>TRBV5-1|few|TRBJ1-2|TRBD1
CASSLPGQGLGYTF
TGCGCCAGCAGCTTACCGGGACAGGGGCTGGGCTACACCTTC
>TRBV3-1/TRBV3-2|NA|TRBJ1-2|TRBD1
CASSLRIGQGGGYTF
TGTGCCAGCAGCCTCCGGATCGGACAGGGTGGAGGCTACACCTTC
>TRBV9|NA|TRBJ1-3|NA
CASSGGSADVHLPGNTIYF
TGTGCCAGCAGCGGCGGGTCGGCAGATGTACATCTTCCTGGAAACACCATATATTTT
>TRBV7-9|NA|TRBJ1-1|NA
CASSFFSGTEAFF
TGTGCCAGCAGCTTCTTTTCGGGCACTGAAGCTTTCTTT
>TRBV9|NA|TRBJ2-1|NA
CASSVGQISYNEQFF
TGTGCCAGCAGCGTGGGACAAATCTCCTACAATGAGCAGTTCTTC
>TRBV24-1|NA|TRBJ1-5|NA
CATSATGGYNQPQHF
TGTGCCACCAGCGCCACCGGGGGATACAATCAGCCCCAGCATTTT
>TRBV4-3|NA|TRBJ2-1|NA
CASSQDMGLVAAYNEQFF
TGCGCCAGCAGCCAAGATATGGGTTTAGTAGCGGCGTACAATGAGCAGTTCTTC
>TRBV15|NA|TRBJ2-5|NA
CATSSPAGETQYF
TGTGCCACCAGCAGTCCTGCCGGGGAGACCCAGTACTTC
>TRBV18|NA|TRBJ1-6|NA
CASSPRDSTYNSPLHF
TGTGCCAGCTCACCTCGGGATTCCACCTATAATTCACCCCTCCACTTT
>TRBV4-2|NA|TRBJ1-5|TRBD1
CASSQVEQGGQPQHF
TGTGCCAGCAGCCAAGTGGAACAGGGGGGGCAGCCCCAGCATTTT
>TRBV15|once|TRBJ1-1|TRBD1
CATSRLNRGMNTEAFF
TGTGCCACCAGCAGATTGAACAGGGGGATGAACACTGAAGCTTTCTTT
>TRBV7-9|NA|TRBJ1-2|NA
CASSGEQGGYGYTF
TGTGCCAGCAGCGGGGAACAGGGCGGCTATGGCTACACCTTC
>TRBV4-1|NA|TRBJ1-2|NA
CASSQGTDGYTF
TGCGCCAGCAGCCAAGGGACAGATGGCTACACCTTC
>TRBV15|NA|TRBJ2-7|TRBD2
CATSRGGLAGADEQYF
TGTGCCACCAGCAGAGGAGGACTAGCGGGAGCAGACGAGCAGTACTTC
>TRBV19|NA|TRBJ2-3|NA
CASRQGADTQYF
TGTGCCAGTAGGCAGGGCGCAGATACGCAGTATTTT
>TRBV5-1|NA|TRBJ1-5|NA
CASSREVNQPQHF
TGCGCCAGCAGCCGGGAGGTCAATCAGCCCCAGCATTTT
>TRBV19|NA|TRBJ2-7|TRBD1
CASSAPGTGTYEQYF
TGTGCCAGTAGTGCTCCCGGGACAGGGACCTACGAGCAGTACTTC
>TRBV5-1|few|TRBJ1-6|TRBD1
CASSQDTGGNSPLHF
TGCGCCAGCAGCCAGGATACAGGGGGAAATTCACCCCTCCACTTT
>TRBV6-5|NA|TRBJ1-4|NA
CASRPQGLNEKLFF
TGTGCCAGCAGGCCACAGGGCCTTAATGAAAAACTGTTTTTT
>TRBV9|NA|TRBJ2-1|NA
CASSVASPVFYNEQFF
TGTGCCAGCAGCGTAGCTAGCCCAGTATTCTACAATGAGCAGTTCTTC
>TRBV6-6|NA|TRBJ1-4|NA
CASSYRFNEKLFF
TGTGCCAGCAGTTACCGGTTTAATGAAAAACTGTTTTTT
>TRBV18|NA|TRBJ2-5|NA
CASSPPSPRETQYF
TGTGCCAGCTCACCACCGAGCCCACGAGAGACCCAGTACTTC
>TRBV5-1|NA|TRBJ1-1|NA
CASSLDPGLNTEAFF
TGCGCCAGCAGCTTGGATCCAGGATTGAACACTGAAGCTTTCTTT
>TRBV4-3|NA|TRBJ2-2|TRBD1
CASSQPLRGKGGAGELFF
TGCGCCAGCAGCCAACCCCTCAGGGGGAAAGGGGGTGCCGGGGAGCTGTTTTTT
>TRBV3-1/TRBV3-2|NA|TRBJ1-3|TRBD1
CASSHRQGRGNTIYF
TGTGCCAGCAGCCACCGACAGGGTAGGGGAAACACCATATATTTT
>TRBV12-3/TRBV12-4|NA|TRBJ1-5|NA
CASSLDGGQPQHF
TGTGCCAGCAGTTTGGACGGGGGTCAGCCCCAGCATTTT
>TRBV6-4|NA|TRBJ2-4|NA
CASNLLAKNIQYF
TGTGCCAGCAACTTACTAGCCAAAAACATTCAGTACTTC
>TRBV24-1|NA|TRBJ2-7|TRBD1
CATSEDRAPYEQYF
TGTGCCACCAGTGAGGACAGGGCACCCTACGAGCAGTACTTC
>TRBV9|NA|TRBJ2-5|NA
CASSVRDQETQYF
TGTGCCAGCAGCGTACGGGACCAAGAGACCCAGTACTTC
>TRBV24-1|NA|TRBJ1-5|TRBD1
CATSETTGLNQPQHF
TGTGCCACCAGTGAGACGACAGGGCTGAATCAGCCCCAGCATTTT
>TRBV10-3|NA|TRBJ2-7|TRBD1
CAIRWGQGGTYEQYF
TGTGCCATCAGGTGGGGACAGGGGGGAACCTACGAGCAGTACTTC
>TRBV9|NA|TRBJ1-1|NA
CASSVGIGAAITEAFF
TGTGCCAGCAGCGTAGGTATCGGAGCTGCCATCACTGAAGCTTTCTTT
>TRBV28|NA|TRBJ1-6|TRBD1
CASSPDRGNSPLHF
TGTGCCAGCAGCCCGGACAGGGGTAATTCACCCCTCCACTTT